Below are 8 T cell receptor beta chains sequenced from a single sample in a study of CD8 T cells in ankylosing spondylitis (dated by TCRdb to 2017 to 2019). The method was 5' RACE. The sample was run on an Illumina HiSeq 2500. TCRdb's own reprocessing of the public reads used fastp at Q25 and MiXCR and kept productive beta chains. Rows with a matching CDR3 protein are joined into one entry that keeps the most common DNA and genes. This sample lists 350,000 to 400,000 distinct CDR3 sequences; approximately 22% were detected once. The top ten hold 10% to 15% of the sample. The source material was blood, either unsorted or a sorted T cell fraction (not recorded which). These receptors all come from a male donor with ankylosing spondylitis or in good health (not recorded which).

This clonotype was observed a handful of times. This chain's CDR3 is CASSQDVAREVDTQYF. CDR3 coding DNA: TGTGCCAGCAGCCAAGATGTCGCCAGGGAGGTTGATACGCAGTATTTT. This chain uses TRBV4-2 with TRBJ2-3; possibly TRBD2 for D (6 bases). V lost 0 bases to trimming and J lost 6 bases, with 16 bases between them. This CDR3 contains 16 residues. CDR1 is LGHNA and CDR2 is YNFKEQ in the germline V gene.

CDR3 in amino acids: CASKFGYTDTQYF. CDR3 sequence (DNA): TGCGCCAGCAAGTTCGGTTACACAGATACGCAGTATTTT. The V and J genes are TRBV5-1 and TRBJ2-3; D gene unclear. This CDR3 has 13 amino acids. The germline V and J ends were trimmed by 6 bases and 2 bases, with 10 bases remaining between them. Per germline, CDR1 SGHRS and CDR2 YFSETQ. Full variable domain (outside the CDR3, taken from reference TRBV5-1 and TRBJ2-3): KAGVTQTPRYLIKTRGQQVTLSCSPISGHRSVSWYQQTPGQGLQFLFEYFSETQRNKGNFPGRFSGRQFSNSRSEMNVSTLELGDSALYLCASKFGYTDTQYFGPGTRLTVL.

For the CDR3, the DNA is TGCGCCAGCAGCCCGAGGGGGTCGATCGGGGAGCTGTTTTTT. The encoded protein is CASSPRGSIGELFF. The rearrangement uses TRBV4-1 and TRBJ2-2; D is perhaps TRBD1 (6 bases). Germline V lookup: CDR1 MGHRA, CDR2 YSYEKL. This CDR3 is 14 amino acids long. The V gene lost 4 bases and the J gene lost 7 bases, with 13 bases spanning the gap.

CDR3 protein: CASSPDPRPEAFF. The DNA of the CDR3 is TGCGCCAGCAGCCCCGACCCGCGCCCTGAAGCTTTCTTT. The V and J genes are TRBV4-1 and TRBJ1-1; the D is unclear. Germline CDR1 and CDR2: MGHRA and YSYEKL. CDR3 length: 13 residues. The V end lost 4 bases, the J end lost 6 bases, and 12 bases lay between the germline ends.

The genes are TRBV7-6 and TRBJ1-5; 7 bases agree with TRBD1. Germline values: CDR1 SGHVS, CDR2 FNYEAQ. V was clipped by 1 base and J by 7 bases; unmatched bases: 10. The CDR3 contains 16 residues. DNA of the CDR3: TGTGCCAGCAGCTTAGGGGCAGGGGGAAGGAGGCAGCCCCAGCATTTT. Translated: CASSLGAGGRRQPQHF.

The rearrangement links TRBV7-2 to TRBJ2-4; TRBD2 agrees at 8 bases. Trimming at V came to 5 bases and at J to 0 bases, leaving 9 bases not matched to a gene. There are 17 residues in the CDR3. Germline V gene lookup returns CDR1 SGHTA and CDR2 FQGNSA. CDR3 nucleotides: TGTGCCAGCAGCCATGGGAGCGGGGGACTAGCCAAAAACATTCAGTACTTC. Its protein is CASSHGSGGLAKNIQYF. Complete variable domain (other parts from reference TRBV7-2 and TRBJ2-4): GAGVSQSPSNKVTEKGKDVELRCDPISGHTALYWYRQSLGQGLEFLIYFQGNSAPDKSGLPSDRFSAERTGGSVSTLTIQRTQQEDSAVYLCASSHGSGGLAKNIQYFGAGTRLSVL.

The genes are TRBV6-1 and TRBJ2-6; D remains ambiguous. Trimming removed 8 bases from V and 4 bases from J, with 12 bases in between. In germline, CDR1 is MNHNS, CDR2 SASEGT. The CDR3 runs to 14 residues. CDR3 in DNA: TGTGCCAGCGTGATAAGGTCCGGGGCCAACGTCCTGACTTTC. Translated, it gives CASVIRSGANVLTF.

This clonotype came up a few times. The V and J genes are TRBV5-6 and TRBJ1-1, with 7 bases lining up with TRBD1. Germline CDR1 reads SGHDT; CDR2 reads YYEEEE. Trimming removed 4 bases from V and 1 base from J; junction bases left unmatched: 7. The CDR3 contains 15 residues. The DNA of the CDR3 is TGTGCCAGCAGCCCAACCTGGACAGGGAACACTGAAGCTTTCTTT. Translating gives CASSPTWTGNTEAFF.